This T cell receptor beta chain was sequenced for a study of T cell repertoires in cytomegalovirus infection. Background on the study: Public TCR beta signatures provided an indication of both CMV infection and a matching HLA type. The study, taken as a whole, reports: Dominant in the ex vivo response were TCR beta clonotypes restricted by HLA-C and specific for CMV. Carriage of CMV together with the relevant HLA was identifiable through cumulative public TCR beta family frequency.

TCRdb re-called the reads through MiXCR, storing one row per CDR3 protein. The sample has about 230,000 distinct CDR3 sequences; over 20% are singletons. Looked up from germline, CDR1 is DFQATT and CDR2 is SNEGSKA (reference sequence). The ends were cut back, 1 base at V and 7 bases at J, with 13 bases in the middle. The CDR3 length is 14 residues. Concerning this clonotype itself: The antigen remains unidentified.

The rearrangement uses TRBV20-1 and TRBJ1-4; D gene ambiguous. Material: CD8+ T cells from PBMCs. The source is a human donor in good health (CMV status not recorded). Some clones in this sample may be carry-over from other donors' samples. CDR3 DNA: TGCAGTGCTAGAGGTGGCCGGGAGACTGAAAAACTGTTTTTT. Translation: CSARGGRETEKLFF.